This T cell receptor beta chain was captured by sequencing in a study of Graves' ophthalmopathy and Graves' hyperthyroidism. The authors amplified TCR beta CDR3 regions, and they did so from RNA transcripts for repertoire sequencing. First-round RT-PCR with HTBI primers preceded a second-round multiplex PCR. TCRdb re-analysed the multiplex PCR reads in MiXCR, keeping a single row per CDR3 protein. Among about 590,000 distinct CDR3 sequences listed, less than 40% were seen once. Germline CDR1 and CDR2: SGHTA and FQGNSA. V was pared by 8 bases and J by 8 bases, with 19 bases between. The CDR3 contains 15 residues. At least ten counts were recorded for this clonotype.

Sequencing was done on a sample of peripheral blood or thyroid tissue (not recorded which). The rearrangement uses TRBV7-2 and TRBJ1-6, with D perhaps TRBD1 (6 bases). The source of this sequence is an adult man with Graves' hyperthyroidism. The CDR3 nucleotides are TGTGCCAGCCGACAAGGGGCAGGGGTCGATTCACCCCTCCACTTT. Translated, it gives CASRQGAGVDSPLHF.